Below are 12 T cell receptor beta chains sequenced from a single sample in a study of T cells in Graves' hyperthyroidism and ophthalmopathy. The CDR3 regions of TCR beta were amplified from RNA transcripts. HTBI primers were the set used in a first-round RT-PCR of the TCR CDR3. MiXCR, run by TCRdb on the multiplex PCR reads, gives a single entry per CDR3 protein. Counted here are fewer than 700,000 distinct CDR3 sequences, around 16% occurring once; the ten biggest clones make up 3.5% to 4%. Sequencing was carried out using blood. All receptors come from a woman aged 30 to 39 with Graves' hyperthyroidism.

The chain is built from TRBV4-3 and TRBJ2-4, with D perhaps being TRBD1 or TRBD2 (5 bases each). Germline CDR1 is LGHNA and CDR2 is YSLEER. The CDR3 extends over 19 amino acids. V lost 1 base and J lost 0, with 19 bases in between. DNA of the CDR3: TGCGCCAGCAGCCAAGCGCCGCCTCAGGTGGGGGTAGCCAAAAACATTCAGTACTTC. Its translation is CASSQAPPQVGVAKNIQYF.

This clonotype occurred many times. The rearrangement links TRBV29-1 to TRBJ2-1; maybe TRBD1 (6 bases). V was pared by 6 bases and J by 3 bases, with 15 bases between. This CDR3 is built from 14 residues. Germline V gene sequence: CDR1 SQVTM, CDR2 ANQGSEA. Written as DNA, the CDR3 is TGCAGCGTAGCCGTCCCAGGGGACTACAATGAGCAGTTCTTC. It specifies CSVAVPGDYNEQFF.

Many counts were recorded for this clonotype. The gene calls are TRBV2 and TRBJ2-5, with TRBD2 matching 11 bases. J lost 3 bases, V lost 8 bases, and 2 bases had no gene match. In germline, CDR1 is SNHLY, CDR2 FYNNEI. This CDR3 is 13 amino acids long. The CDR3: CASLGLAEETQYF. CDR3 nucleotide sequence: TGTGCCAGCTTGGGACTAGCGGAAGAGACCCAGTACTTC.

This clonotype showed up just a few times. The chain joins TRBV11-2 to TRBJ1-1, with TRBD1 matching 7 bases. The CDR3 has 15 amino acids. Unmatched junction bases numbered 12, after V lost 4 bases and J lost 7 bases. CDR1 SGHAT and CDR2 FQNNGV come from the germline V gene. The DNA for the CDR3 is TGTGCCAGCAGCTCCTTAGGTATAGGGGGCGGTGAAGCTTTCTTT. Protein sequence: CASSSLGIGGGEAFF.

The genes are TRBV11-3 and TRBJ1-1; D uncertain. CDR3 length: 15 residues. The germline gives CDR1 SGHNT, CDR2 YENEEA. V shed 1 base and J shed 3 bases, with 12 bases lying between them. The CDR3 loop is CASSLGGGWDTEAFF. The CDR3, as DNA: TGTGCCAGCAGCTTAGGAGGAGGTTGGGACACTGAAGCTTTCTTT.

V and J are TRBV27 and TRBJ1-2, with a possible D match to TRBD1 (5 bases). The CDR3 is made up of 14 amino acids. Per the germline V gene, CDR1 is MNHEY and CDR2 is SMNVEV (reference sequence). V lost 6 bases and J 3 bases, leaving 14 bases between the germline ends. This CDR3 is CASSRGGEDYGYTF. The CDR3 bases are TGTGCCAGCAGCCGTGGGGGGGAGGACTATGGCTACACCTTC.

The chain carries TRBV28 and TRBJ2-5, with unresolved D. Trimming cost V 4 bases and J 4 bases, with 10 bases left between them. CDR3 length equals 13 residues. Per the germline V gene, CDR1 is MDHEN and CDR2 is SYDVKM. The CDR3 sequence: CASSSDLRETQYF. The CDR3 coding sequence is TGTGCCAGCAGTTCAGACTTGCGAGAGACCCAGTACTTC. Filled out from reference TRBV28 and TRBJ2-5, the complete variable domain reads DVKVTQSSRYLVKRTGEKVFLECVQDMDHENMFWYRQDPGLGLRLIYFSYDVKMKEKGDIPEGYSVSREKKERFSLILESASTNQTSMYLCASSSDLRETQYFGPGTRLLVL.

CDR3 protein: CSARTGGVETQYF. The CDR3 DNA follows: TGCAGTGCTAGAACAGGGGGCGTAGAGACCCAGTACTTC. The J gene is TRBJ2-5, the V gene TRBV20-1; 9 nucleotides line up with TRBD1. Germline-derived CDR1 and CDR2 are DFQATT and SNEGSKA (reference sequence). This CDR3 contains 13 residues. Trimming at V came to 2 bases and at J to 4 bases, leaving 2 bases not matched to a gene.

The table lists this clonotype with a few counts. The V gene is TRBV7-9, the J gene TRBJ1-2; no clear D. The CDR3 extends over 12 amino acids. Germline lookup yields CDR1 SEHNR and CDR2 FQNEAQ (reference sequence). Trimming shortened V by 5 bases and J by 8 bases, and 12 bases separated the two germline ends. The CDR3 loop is CASSPLIAGYTF. CDR3 nucleotide sequence: TGTGCCAGCAGCCCCCTAATAGCGGGCTACACCTTC.

This clonotype was picked up many times. Germline and junction disagree at one end, which may indicate a read error. The V and J genes are TRBV7-8 and TRBJ2-2; D may be TRBD2 (6 bases). CDR3 size: 13 residues. Germline V CDR1 and CDR2: SGHVS, FQNEAQ. CDR3 protein: CASSLAATGELFF. Here the CDR3 DNA reads TGTGCCAGCAGTTTAGCGGCCACCGGGGAGCTGTTTTTT.

This clonotype was counted at least ten times. The chain recombines TRBV6-6 with TRBJ2-1, with TRBD2 identical over 16 bases. The germline V gene has CDR1 MNHNY and CDR2 SVGAGI (reference sequence). V gave up 0 bases and J gave up 9 bases; unmatched junction bases: 5. This CDR3 is 17 amino acids long. CDR3 sequence reads: CASSYSGLAGGRSEQFF. In nucleotides, the CDR3 is TGTGCCAGCAGTTACTCGGGACTAGCGGGAGGGCGGTCTGAGCAGTTCTTC.

In the case of this clonotype: With a far larger clone one base away, a read error is the likely cause. V and J are TRBV7-9 and TRBJ1-1; D gene unclear. The CDR3 extends over 13 amino acids. Germline loops: CDR1 SEHNR, CDR2 FQNEAQ (reference sequence). The DNA for the CDR3 is TGTGCCAGCAGCTTATCCGTGAACACTGAAGCTTCCTTT. It is translated as CASSLSVNTEASF.